The sequence of this TCR beta chain was determined in a study of siplizumab effects on memory and regulatory T cells (dated by TCRdb to 2018 to 2020). For the wider study: The effect of the anti-CD2 antibody siplizumab on alloreactive T-cell subsets was examined in allogeneic mixed lymphocyte reactions constructed from human PBMCs.

General conclusions and limits of the study: Sequences below about 10^-5 frequency were poorly captured, so only a minor fraction of alloreactive clones could be mapped to unstimulated subsets. About 80-97% of proliferating CD4+ or CD8+ clones could not be given a naive or memory phenotype. Unstimulated naive T cells appeared to be more diverse than memory T cells, and naive cells seemed to make a substantial contribution to the alloresponse. Whether proliferating Tregs from siplizumab cultures were suppressive was not functionally confirmed. Of the alloreactive CD4+ clones that could be mapped, the Treg-derived share averaged 68.8% with siplizumab compared with around 27% in control reactions. The cumulative frequency of alloreactive sequences traceable to unstimulated CD4+ memory T cells was significantly reduced by siplizumab.

This clone was picked up one time. Its antigen remains unidentified. It has no much larger one-base neighbor in the sample; base qualities were not kept. The CDR3 numbers 13 residues from cysteine through phenylalanine. Only the CDR3 DNA is retained, 39 bases long and in frame from the first base. V drops 6 bases and J drops 3 bases, leaving 12 bases in between. The CDR1 and CDR2 encoded by the germline V gene (reference sequence) are MNHEY and SMNVEV. Libraries were prepared through the immunoSEQ multiplex PCR assay. Each sample had 90,000 to 100,000 TCR templates assayed by the deep sequencing platform. Genomic DNA extracted from sorted T cells was used for TCRbeta CDR3 sequencing. Per the source publication's procedure: Clonal analysis of TCRbeta CDR3 data was done in the R programming language. Alloreactive CD4+ and CD8+ clones were identified by comparing unstimulated samples to CFSE-low samples taken after the reaction. Regulatory or non-regulatory origin was assigned to alloreactive CD4+ clones by matching of sequences to sorted unstimulated Treg and non-Treg repertoires. What TCRdb holds here is the immuneACCESS table cut down to in-frame rearrangements. Part of the clones is not present; checked against another copy, under half of the missing clones reflect an unresolved V gene, and the others are unexplained. V, J and clone size are those of that table, while D and trimming were read from the DNA. The sample table lists 70,000 to 90,000 clones, approximately 90% of them with a count of one. About 15% of the sample goes to the ten largest clones.

Sorted unstimulated T cells and proliferating T cells recovered from mixed lymphocyte reactions were subjected to TCRbeta CDR3 sequencing. Fresh whole blood from approximately ten HLA-typed healthy donors was used to isolate PBMCs. The chain links TRBV27 with TRBJ2-7; the D gene is tentatively TRBD1 or TRBD2, each matching 5 bases. Sequences were obtained from CD4+ T cells sorted from blood. The TCR comes from a human donor in good health. In nucleotide form, the sequence is TGTGCCAGCAGCAGGGACCCAGGCTACGAGCAGTACTTC. Translation gives CASSRDPGYEQYF.